The 28 T cell receptor beta chains below come from one sample, sequenced in a study of beta chain features in type 1 diabetes. Study conclusions and caveats: People with Type 1 diabetes carried modestly yet significantly shorter TCRB CDR3s in all four CD4+ subsets.

No antigen is known for these receptors. Expressed TCRB transcripts were sequenced after all isolated RNA was converted to cDNA. TCRdb's copy holds only in-frame clones and misses some; the assay was immunoSEQ multiplex PCR. The table has about 160,000 clones, roughly 65% seen once. The sample was naive CD4+ T cells from blood. These receptors were collected from a man aged 25 to 45 with type 1 diabetes.

The sample holds one count of this clone. The rearrangement links TRBV4-2 to TRBJ1-6; 10 nucleotides agree with TRBD1. CDR1 is LGHNA and CDR2 is YNFKEQ in the germline V gene. The CDR3 length is 15 residues. V shed 4 bases, J shed 9 bases, and the junction held 6 bases outside the gene matches. The CDR3 protein is CASSPSTGGSSPLHF. For the CDR3, the DNA is TGTGCCAGCAGCCCTTCGACAGGGGGCAGTTCACCCCTCCACTTT.

The chain couples TRBV19 to TRBJ1-5; 9 nucleotides agree with TRBD1. The length of the CDR3 is 15 residues. With V trimmed by 5 bases and J by 6 bases, 8 bases remained unmatched. The germline V gene encodes CDR1 LNHDA and CDR2 SQIVND (reference sequence). The DNA of the CDR3 is TGTGCCAGTAGTCGGGACAGGGAGGTTGGTCAGCCCCAGCATTTT. Residues: CASSRDREVGQPQHF.

This chain connects TRBV29-1 to TRBJ1-4; 8 positions match TRBD1. The germline V gene has CDR1 SQVTM and CDR2 ANQGSEA. The CDR3 spans 13 residues. Losses at the gene ends were 5 bases for V and 7 bases for J; bases not matched to a gene: 6. The CDR3: CSVRSQGGEKLFF. CDR3 sequence (DNA): TGCAGCGTTCGGTCACAGGGGGGTGAAAAACTGTTTTTT.

The chain couples TRBV29-1 to TRBJ2-5; weak D call: TRBD1 (5 bases). CDR3 length: 13 amino acids. Trimming took 8 bases from V and 1 from J, leaving 14 bases between them. Germline CDR1 and CDR2: SQVTM and ANQGSEA. This CDR3 is CSLIGQTQETQYF. The CDR3 DNA reads as TGCAGCTTGATAGGACAAACCCAAGAGACCCAGTACTTC.

This rearrangement joins TRBV29-1 to TRBJ2-1; D is undetermined. V was shortened by 1 base and J by 15 bases, with 16 bases between the two germline ends. CDR3 length: 12 amino acids. CDR1 is SQVTM and CDR2 is ANQGSEA in the germline V gene. The CDR3: CSVEGPSDRGFF. CDR3 in DNA: TGCAGCGTTGAAGGGCCGTCCGACCGTGGGTTCTTC.

The table lists this clone with a few counts. Other DNA sequences from this sample encode an identical CDR3 as well. The rearrangement links TRBV5-1 to TRBJ1-1; D not resolved. V was clipped by 0 bases and J by 1 base, with 4 bases between them. From germline, CDR1 is SGHRS and CDR2 YFSETQ. The CDR3 totals 13 residues. CDR3 amino acids: CASSLGGNTEAFF. CDR3 coding DNA: TGCGCCAGCAGCTTGGGTGGGAACACTGAAGCTTTCTTT.

V and J are TRBV29-1 and TRBJ2-3; 7 nucleotides align to TRBD1. This CDR3 has 14 amino acids. CDR1 SQVTM and CDR2 ANQGSEA come from the germline V gene. V was clipped by 7 bases and J by 0 bases; unmatched bases: 7. CDR3 nucleotide sequence: TGCAGCGGGGCAGCGACAGGGAGCACAGATACGCAGTATTTT. It yields the protein CSGAATGSTDTQYF.

V gene TRBV5-6 combines with J gene TRBJ2-1, with 7 bases fitting TRBD1. CDR3 length: 15 residues. The V gene's germline CDR1 is SGHDT and CDR2 YYEEEE. Trimming removed 0 bases from V and 4 bases from J; junction bases left unmatched: 4. The CDR3 region has the DNA TGTGCCAGCAGCTTGGCCCCGGGACAGTACAATGAGCAGTTCTTC. Encoded protein: CASSLAPGQYNEQFF.

This clone turned up a few times. This rearrangement joins TRBV10-2 to TRBJ2-7; a weak D match, TRBD1 (8 bases). The V gene's germline CDR1 is WSHSY and CDR2 SAAADI. The CDR3 spans 13 residues. The V end lost 6 bases, the J end lost 7 bases, and 16 bases lay between the germline ends. The CDR3: CASSQQGGREQYF. CDR3 nucleotide sequence: TGCGCCAGCAGCCAACAGGGGGGGCGGGAGCAGTACTTC.

With respect to this clone: Additional DNA sequences in this sample encode the identical CDR3. The chain links TRBV9 to TRBJ2-3, with D unclear. This CDR3 has 13 residues. V lost 2 bases and J lost 4, with 8 bases in between. Germline V gives CDR1 SGDLS, CDR2 YYNGEE. Here the CDR3 DNA reads TGTGCCAGCAGCGTTGGGCAACCAGATACGCAGTATTTT. It is translated as CASSVGQPDTQYF. Full variable domain (outside the CDR3, taken from reference TRBV9 and TRBJ2-3): DSGVTQTPKHLITATGQRVTLRCSPRSGDLSVYWYQQSLDQGLQFLIQYYNGEERAKGNILERFSAQQFPDLHSELNLSSLELGDSALYFCASSVGQPDTQYFGPGTRLTVL.

The CDR3 DNA sequence: TGTGCCAGCAGCTTAGGGGTCTCCTACGAGCAGTACTTC. Translating gives CASSLGVSYEQYF. The gene calls are TRBV7-9 and TRBJ2-7; D gene ambiguous. V gave up 1 base and J gave up 0 bases, with 4 bases separating them. This CDR3 contains 13 residues. Germline V gene data show CDR1 as SEHNR and CDR2 as FQNEAQ (reference sequence).

This sequence joins TRBV19 and TRBJ2-6; 7 bases fit TRBD1. The length of the CDR3 is 16 residues. The germline V gene encodes CDR1 LNHDA and CDR2 SQIVND (reference sequence). J lost 2 bases, V lost 5 bases, and 6 bases had no gene match. In DNA, the CDR3 is TGTGCCAGTAGTGTACTACAGGGGACTGGGGCCAACGTCCTGACTTTC. Encoded protein: CASSVLQGTGANVLTF.

The chain employs TRBV2 and TRBJ1-1; no reliable D call. CDR3 size: 15 residues. Germline loops: CDR1 SNHLY, CDR2 FYNNEI. Trimming took 4 bases from V and 1 from J, leaving 13 bases between them. CDR3 nucleotides: TGTGCCAGCAGTGCCACCTTCATAGGGAACACTGAAGCTTTCTTT. This sequence encodes CASSATFIGNTEAFF. The variable domain in full, with the rest retrieved from reference TRBV2 and TRBJ1-1, is EPEVTQTPSHQVTQMGQEVILRCVPISNHLYFYWYRQILGQKVEFLVSFYNNEISEKSEIFDDQFSVERPDGSNFTLKIRSTKLEDSAMYFCASSATFIGNTEAFFGQGTRLTVV.

In this sample, this clone turned up a few times. The chain is built from TRBV29-1 and TRBJ2-1, with D maybe TRBD2 (5 bases). The CDR3 length is 14 residues. Germline CDR1 and CDR2: SQVTM and ANQGSEA. Trimming removed 7 bases at V and 6 bases at J, with 19 bases between. The CDR3 nucleotides read TGCAGCGGCCTATTAGCAAATGAGGGCAATGAGCAGTTCTTC. It translates to CSGLLANEGNEQFF.

The chain employs TRBV7-9 and TRBJ2-2, with TRBD2 matching over 8 bases. The V gene end was trimmed by 7 bases and the J gene end by 2 bases; junction bases not matched to a gene: 3. The germline V gene encodes CDR1 SEHNR and CDR2 FQNEAQ (reference sequence). The CDR3 contains 14 residues. The chain's CDR3 is CASKTSGNTGELFF. CDR3 bases: TGTGCCAGCAAAACTAGCGGTAACACCGGGGAGCTGTTTTTT.

This clone was counted between two and nine times. CDR3 bases: TGCAGCGTCGCTAACCGGGACAGGGGTGAAAAACTGTTTTTT. This sequence encodes CSVANRDRGEKLFF. The genes are TRBV29-1 and TRBJ1-4; 10 bases map to TRBD1. The CDR3 loop spans 14 amino acids. With V trimmed by 6 bases and J by 7 bases, 8 bases remained unmatched. CDR1 is SQVTM and CDR2 is ANQGSEA in the germline V gene.

The table lists this clone with a few counts. The V gene is TRBV5-4, the J gene TRBJ1-6; perhaps TRBD1 as D (6 bases). Germline CDR1 and CDR2: SGHNT and YYREEE (reference sequence). The CDR3 length is 12 residues. Trimming shortened V by 0 bases and J by 17 bases, and 12 bases separated the two germline ends. The DNA of the CDR3 is TGTGCCAGCAGCTTGGAAGGGGGACGGGTCCACTTT. Its translation is CASSLEGGRVHF.

The chain joins TRBV19 to TRBJ1-2; D is possibly TRBD1 (5 bases). The CDR3 is 12 residues long. The germline CDR1 and CDR2 sequences are LNHDA and SQIVND (reference sequence). Trimming took 7 bases from V and 8 from J, leaving 14 bases between them. The CDR3 nucleotides read TGTGCCAGTACCACGGGACCGGTAGGCTACACCTTC. Its protein product is CASTTGPVGYTF.

The V and J genes are TRBV9 and TRBJ1-1, with D hard to call. The CDR3 consists of 15 residues. The V gene's germline CDR1 is SGDLS and CDR2 YYNGEE. V lost 3 bases to trimming and J lost 4 bases, with 16 bases between them. For the CDR3, the DNA is TGTGCCAGCAGCGATTCGCTGCTCCTGGGCACTGAAGCTTTCTTT. It translates to CASSDSLLLGTEAFF.

The chain uses TRBV27 and TRBJ1-5; 8 nucleotides agree with TRBD1. This CDR3 spans 15 amino acids. V trimming: 6 bases; J trimming: 5 bases; junction bases outside the gene matches: 9. Germline CDR1 MNHEY, CDR2 SMNVEV (reference sequence). DNA of the CDR3: TGTGCCAGCAGCCTCTGGACAGGGACCGATCAGCCCCAGCATTTT. Translating gives CASSLWTGTDQPQHF.

V usage is TRBV7-9 and J usage is TRBJ1-6, with TRBD1 matching over 10 bases. The germline V gene encodes CDR1 SEHNR and CDR2 FQNEAQ (reference sequence). V shed 4 bases and J 4 bases; nucleotides not matched to a gene: 4. There are 16 residues in the CDR3. The CDR3 nucleotides are TGTGCCAGCAGCTGGGACAGGGGCCAATATAATTCACCCCTCCACTTT. It specifies CASSWDRGQYNSPLHF.

The chain couples TRBV10-3 to TRBJ1-1, with 7 nucleotides matching TRBD1. J gave up 1 base and V 2 bases, and 4 bases lay outside the gene matches. The CDR3 extends over 15 amino acids. From germline, CDR1 is ENHRY and CDR2 SYGVKD. The chain's CDR3 is CAISEAGTANTEAFF. In nucleotides, the CDR3 is TGTGCCATCAGTGAGGCCGGGACAGCGAACACTGAAGCTTTCTTT.

About this clone itself: Different DNA sequences within this sample yield the same CDR3. This chain's CDR3 is CASSPGQGQETQYF. Written as DNA, the CDR3 is TGTGCCAGCTCACCCGGACAGGGACAAGAGACCCAGTACTTC. The rearrangement links TRBV18 to TRBJ2-5; 8 bases fit TRBD1. J gave up 2 bases and V 3 bases, and 2 bases lay outside the gene matches. The CDR3 sequence is 14 residues long. Germline V CDR1 and CDR2: KGHSH, LQKENI. Variable domain in full (rest from reference TRBV18 and TRBJ2-5): NAGVMQNPRHLVRRRGQEARLRCSPMKGHSHVYWYRQLPEEGLKFMVYLQKENIIDESGMPKERFSAEFPKEGPSILRIQQVVRGDSAAYFCASSPGQGQETQYFGPGTRLLVL.

This chain uses TRBV28 with TRBJ2-7; no reliable D call. V was pared by 4 bases and J by 0 bases, with 4 bases between. Germline lookup yields CDR1 MDHEN and CDR2 SYDVKM. This CDR3 is built from 12 residues. This chain's CDR3 is CASSSRSYEQYF. DNA for the CDR3: TGTGCCAGCAGTTCCCGCTCCTACGAGCAGTACTTC.

J is TRBJ2-7 and V is TRBV7-9; 9 nucleotides match TRBD1. Trimming removed 2 bases from V and 5 bases from J; junction bases left unmatched: 7. The CDR3 runs 15 residues. In germline, CDR1 is SEHNR, CDR2 FQNEAQ (reference sequence). The CDR3 is CASSLSPGQGHEQYF. The CDR3 DNA follows: TGTGCCAGCAGCTTATCTCCGGGACAGGGCCACGAGCAGTACTTC.

The chain couples TRBV5-1 to TRBJ2-1, with D unresolved. The germline CDR1 and CDR2 sequences are SGHRS and YFSETQ. V lost 1 base, J lost 7 bases, and 15 bases lay in between. This CDR3 spans 15 amino acids. In DNA, the CDR3 is TGCGCCAGCAGCTTGTCGGCGGTGGGAAGGAATGAGCAGTTCTTC. It specifies CASSLSAVGRNEQFF.

This chain uses TRBV7-9 with TRBJ2-5; the D gene is possibly TRBD2 (5 bases). Per the germline V gene, CDR1 is SEHNR and CDR2 is FQNEAQ (reference sequence). This CDR3 is built from 17 residues. Between the trimmed V and J ends, which lost 2 bases and 5 bases, there was a span of 21 bases. Written as DNA, the CDR3 is TGTGCCAGCAGCTTAATGGGGAGTGAGGGTTTGATGGAGACCCAGTACTTC. This codes for CASSLMGSEGLMETQYF. The entire variable domain, with the rest obtained from reference TRBV7-9 and TRBJ2-5, is as follows: DTGVSQNPRHKITKRGQNVTFRCDPISEHNRLYWYRQTLGQGPEFLTYFQNEAQLEKSRLLSDRFSAERPKGSFSTLEIQRTEQGDSAMYLCASSLMGSEGLMETQYFGPGTRLLVL.

V usage is TRBV7-2 and J usage is TRBJ2-5; 8 bases line up with TRBD1. Germline V gene lookup returns CDR1 SGHTA and CDR2 FQGNSA. V trimming: 5 bases; J trimming: 2 bases; junction bases outside the gene matches: 4. The CDR3 is made up of 14 amino acids. Here the CDR3 DNA reads TGTGCCAGCAGCCCAGGACAGGGTCAAGAGACCCAGTACTTC. It yields the protein CASSPGQGQETQYF.